This T cell receptor (beta chain) was recovered during a study of T cells expressing NK-cell markers. The study, taken as a whole, reports: Leadership of the CD3+CD56-NKG2C+ fraction also belonged to these clonotypes in a few donors.

This CDR3 has 17 residues. Germline V gene data show CDR1 as ENHRY and CDR2 as SYGVKD. TCRdb re-called the 5' RACE reads and gives one entry per CDR3 protein, without DNA. The sample shows 500,000 to 700,000 distinct CDR3 sequences, and approximately 3.5% sits with its ten largest clones. On this clonotype itself: The antigen is undetermined.

The source of this sequence is a man between 18 and 35 years old in good health. This rearrangement joins TRBV10-3 to TRBJ2-1; as DNA is missing, the TRBD2 call by TCRdb cannot be tested. The sequenced sample was blood T cells: a sorted CD56 or NKG2C T cell subset, CD4+ or CD8+ T cells, or bulk PBMC T cells (not recorded which). Here the CDR3 reads CAISEPEGLAGSGEQFF.